This TCR beta chain was sequenced in a study of cytomegalovirus exposure and HLA in healthy donors. This clone is a singleton in its sample. Its cognate antigen is unknown. Study outcomes and limitations: Cytomegalovirus status was reportedly diagnosed by the classifier with high sensitivity and specificity. According to a subsequent analysis, TCR clusters identified in the first cohort showed a tendency to co-occur across the 100 to 150 validation repertoires. Usually a TCR sequence was rare, but some public TCRs were found in many donors.

The study drew the donors from its roughly 120-subject validation cohort, separate from the approximately 700-subject first cohort. Produced via immunoSEQ multiplex PCR; TCRdb's table is partial and in-frame only. The repertoire holds tens of thousands of clones, about 95% seen once, with about 0.7% in the top ten. The trim removed 5 bases at V and 9 bases at J, leaving 10 bases unmatched. This CDR3 is built from 15 residues. Germline loops: CDR1 LNHDA, CDR2 SQIVND (reference sequence). The sequenced sample consisted of PBMCs. The TCR comes from a woman aged 18-29 years in good health and CMV-seronegative. The V call is TRBV19, the J call TRBJ2-5; 12 nucleotides match TRBD2. CDR3 in DNA: TGTGCCAGTAGTCCTGGACTAGCGGGGCCCGAGGCCCAGTACTTC. Its translation is CASSPGLAGPEAQYF.